The rows below give T cell receptor beta chains drawn from one sample of a study of blood T cell repertoires in COVID-19. Using immunoSEQ multiplex PCR, the repertoire was profiled, and TCRdb retains in-frame clones only, with some absent. The data show roughly 70,000 clones, with 88% seen just once and 3.9% held by the top ten. The sequencing input was peripheral blood. These receptors were obtained from a man between 65 and 85 years old with acute or convalescent COVID-19. Each CDR3 is given with its conserved first and last residue. The order of the fields is V gene, clone size, D gene, J gene, CDR3 protein, CDR3 DNA. D genes are given only for firm matches. Clone sizes are given selectively: once, few, many, or a class where the clone is expanded.

V gene: TRBV7-2
clone size: .
D gene: TRBD1
J gene: TRBJ1-4
CDR3 protein: CASSPGTGMVMTNEKLFF
CDR3 DNA: TGTGCCAGCAGCCCAGGGACAGGGATGGTTATGACTAATGAAAAACTGTTTTTT

V gene: TRBV25-1
clone size: .
D gene: TRBD1
J gene: TRBJ2-5
CDR3 protein: CASNMGQGHETQYF
CDR3 DNA: TGTGCCAGCAACATGGGACAGGGGCACGAGACCCAGTACTTC

V gene: TRBV27
clone size: few
D gene: TRBD1
J gene: TRBJ2-1
CDR3 protein: CASSFWTGLRSYNEQFF
CDR3 DNA: TGTGCCAGCAGTTTCTGGACAGGTTTACGCTCCTACAATGAGCAGTTCTTC

V gene: TRBV29-1
clone size: .
D gene: .
J gene: TRBJ2-3
CDR3 protein: CSVGGGYWDTQYF
CDR3 DNA: TGCAGCGTTGGCGGAGGGTATTGGGATACGCAGTATTTT

V gene: TRBV7-8
clone size: .
D gene: .
J gene: TRBJ1-6
CDR3 protein: CASSLVRGGNSPLHF
CDR3 DNA: TGTGCCAGCAGCTTAGTTCGGGGAGGAAATTCACCCCTCCACTTT

V gene: TRBV27
clone size: .
D gene: TRBD1
J gene: TRBJ2-7
CDR3 protein: CASSETLGQAYEQYF
CDR3 DNA: TGTGCCAGCAGTGAGACACTGGGACAGGCCTACGAGCAGTACTTC

V gene: TRBV9
clone size: .
D gene: .
J gene: TRBJ1-4
CDR3 protein: CASSVGLVTQATNEKLFF
CDR3 DNA: TGTGCCAGCAGCGTAGGGCTGGTCACCCAAGCAACTAATGAAAAACTGTTTTTT

V gene: TRBV3-1/TRBV3-2
clone size: .
D gene: TRBD1
J gene: TRBJ2-1
CDR3 protein: CASSQDLGQIYNEQFF
CDR3 DNA: TGTGCCAGCAGCCAAGATCTGGGACAGATCTACAATGAGCAGTTCTTC

V gene: TRBV7-6
clone size: .
D gene: TRBD2
J gene: TRBJ2-7
CDR3 protein: CASSGRGGFEYEQYF
CDR3 DNA: TGTGCCAGCAGCGGCCGGGGGGGCTTTGAGTACGAGCAGTACTTC

V gene: TRBV27
clone size: .
D gene: TRBD1
J gene: TRBJ1-2
CDR3 protein: CASSSPSTGNYGYTF
CDR3 DNA: TGTGCCAGCAGTTCACCATCGACAGGGAACTATGGCTACACCTTC

V gene: TRBV6-1
clone size: once
D gene: .
J gene: TRBJ1-5
CDR3 protein: CASSELTGSNSNQPQHF
CDR3 DNA: TGTGCCAGCAGTGAACTAACAGGGTCAAATAGCAATCAGCCCCAGCATTTT

V gene: TRBV19
clone size: .
D gene: TRBD1
J gene: TRBJ2-1
CDR3 protein: CASSTGTGADEQFF
CDR3 DNA: TGTGCCAGTAGTACCGGGACAGGGGCGGATGAGCAGTTCTTC

V gene: TRBV2
clone size: .
D gene: .
J gene: TRBJ2-1
CDR3 protein: CASSLQGSNEQFF
CDR3 DNA: TGTGCCAGCAGTCTACAGGGTAGCAATGAGCAGTTCTTC

V gene: TRBV5-1
clone size: .
D gene: .
J gene: TRBJ1-1
CDR3 protein: CASSPVGFGNTEAFF
CDR3 DNA: TGCGCCAGCTCACCAGTCGGGTTCGGGAACACTGAAGCTTTCTTT

V gene: TRBV4-1
clone size: .
D gene: TRBD1
J gene: TRBJ2-6
CDR3 protein: CASSQASGTGFSGANVLTF
CDR3 DNA: TGCGCCAGCAGCCAAGCCTCCGGGACAGGCTTCTCTGGGGCCAACGTCCTGACTTTC

V gene: TRBV29-1
clone size: .
D gene: .
J gene: TRBJ2-3
CDR3 protein: CSVALASRATDTQYF
CDR3 DNA: TGCAGCGTTGCCCTAGCTTCTCGGGCCACAGATACGCAGTATTTT

V gene: TRBV3-1/TRBV3-2
clone size: .
D gene: TRBD2
J gene: TRBJ2-1
CDR3 protein: CASSTGTSGGADNEQFF
CDR3 DNA: TGTGCCAGTAGTACCGGGACTAGCGGGGGGGCTGACAATGAGCAGTTCTTC

V gene: TRBV30
clone size: .
D gene: TRBD1
J gene: TRBJ1-1
CDR3 protein: CAWSRDRGKTEAFF
CDR3 DNA: TGTGCCTGGAGTCGCGACAGGGGGAAAACTGAAGCTTTCTTT

V gene: TRBV9
clone size: .
D gene: .
J gene: TRBJ2-1
CDR3 protein: CASSVGVALLGEQFF
CDR3 DNA: TGTGCCAGCAGCGTAGGGGTAGCACTTTTGGGTGAGCAGTTCTTC

V gene: TRBV7-6
clone size: .
D gene: .
J gene: TRBJ2-7
CDR3 protein: CASSLVDSSYEQYF
CDR3 DNA: TGTGCCAGCAGCTTAGTGGACAGCTCCTACGAGCAGTACTTC

V gene: TRBV5-1
clone size: once
D gene: .
J gene: TRBJ1-1
CDR3 protein: CASSLVRVSGGDITEAFF
CDR3 DNA: TGCGCCAGCAGCTTAGTTCGAGTTTCGGGAGGGGATATCACTGAAGCTTTCTTT

V gene: TRBV19
clone size: .
D gene: .
J gene: TRBJ2-5
CDR3 protein: CASSITDQETQYF
CDR3 DNA: TGTGCCAGTAGTATCACAGACCAAGAGACCCAGTACTTC

V gene: TRBV18
clone size: .
D gene: TRBD1
J gene: TRBJ1-5
CDR3 protein: CASSPEGQRNQPQHF
CDR3 DNA: TGTGCCAGCTCACCAGAGGGACAGCGCAATCAGCCCCAGCATTTT